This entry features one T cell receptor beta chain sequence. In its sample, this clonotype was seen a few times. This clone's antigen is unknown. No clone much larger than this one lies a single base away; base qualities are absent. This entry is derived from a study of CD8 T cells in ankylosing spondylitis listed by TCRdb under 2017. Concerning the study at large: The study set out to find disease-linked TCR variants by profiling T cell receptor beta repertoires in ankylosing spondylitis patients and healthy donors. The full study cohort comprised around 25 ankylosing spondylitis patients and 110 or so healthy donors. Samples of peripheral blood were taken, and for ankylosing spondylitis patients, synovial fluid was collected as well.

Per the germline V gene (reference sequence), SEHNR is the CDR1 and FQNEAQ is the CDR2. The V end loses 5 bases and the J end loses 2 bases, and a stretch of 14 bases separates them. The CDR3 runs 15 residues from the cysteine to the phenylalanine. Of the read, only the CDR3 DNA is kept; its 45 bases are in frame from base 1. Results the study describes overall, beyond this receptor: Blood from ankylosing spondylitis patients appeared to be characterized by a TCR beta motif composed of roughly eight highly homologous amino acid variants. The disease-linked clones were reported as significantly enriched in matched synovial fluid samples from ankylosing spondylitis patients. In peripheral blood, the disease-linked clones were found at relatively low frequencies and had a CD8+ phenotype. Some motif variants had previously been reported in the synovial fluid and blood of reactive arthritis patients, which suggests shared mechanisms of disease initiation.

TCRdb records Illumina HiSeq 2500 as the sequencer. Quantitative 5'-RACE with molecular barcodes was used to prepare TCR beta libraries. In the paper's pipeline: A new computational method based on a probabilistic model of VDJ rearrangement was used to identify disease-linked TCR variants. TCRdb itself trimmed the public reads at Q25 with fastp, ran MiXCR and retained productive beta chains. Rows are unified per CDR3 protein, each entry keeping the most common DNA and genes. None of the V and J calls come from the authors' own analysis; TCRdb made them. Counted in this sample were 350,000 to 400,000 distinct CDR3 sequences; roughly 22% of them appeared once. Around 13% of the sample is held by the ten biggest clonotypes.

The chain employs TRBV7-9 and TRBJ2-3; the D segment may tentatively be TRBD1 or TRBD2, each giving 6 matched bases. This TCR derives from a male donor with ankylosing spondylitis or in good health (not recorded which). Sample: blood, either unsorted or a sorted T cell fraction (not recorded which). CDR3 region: CASSTRGDNTDTQYF. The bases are TGTGCCAGCAGCACTAGGGGGGACAACACAGATACGCAGTATTTT.